This T cell receptor (beta chain) was sequenced in a study of tumor and adjacent non-tumor tissue in lung cancer. The overall study: Stage I to III disease affected 10 men and several women aged roughly 31 to 85.

Germline lookup yields CDR1 MGHRA and CDR2 YSYEKL. The CDR3 spans 15 residues. A modified ARM-PCR protocol with three rounds of nested PCR amplified TCRbeta. TCRdb passed the multiplex PCR reads through MiXCR, listing each CDR3 protein once. The sample has almost 75,000 distinct CDR3 sequences, nearly 70% seen once. As regards this clonotype: Its target is not known. Compared with germline, one end of the junction differs, possibly owing to a read error.

Study conclusions and caveats: Higher tumor TCR diversity was associated with shorter survival. Compared with tumor, normal lung showed significantly lower TCR diversity. Normal lung showed higher cumulative top 100 clone frequency than tumor.

No cell sorting was done before RNA was extracted from the tissue. The normal lung tissue was taken more than 3 cm from the tumor edge. Sequenced material: distant non-tumor lung tissue. This TCR derives from a woman between 45 and 60 years old with non-small cell lung cancer. V gene TRBV4-1 combines with J gene TRBJ2-3; unclear D gene. As DNA, the CDR3 is TGCACCAGCAGCAAGTCGGTACGGCCCGCGGATACGCAGTATTTT. Protein sequence: CTSSKSVRPADTQYF.